This paragraph reports one T cell receptor (beta chain). Its antigen is unknown. The CDR3 runs to 14 residues. Germline values: CDR1 SGHNT, CDR2 YYREEE (reference sequence). V lost 2 bases, J lost 2 bases, and 10 bases lay in between. The data belong to a study of OX40 agonist ivuxolimab in advanced cancers. Study in general: Ivuxolimab, an antibody that agonizes OX40 (CD134), was administered to the patients.

With baseline, cycle 4 day 1, and cycle 7 day 1 as timepoints, blood was sampled. TCRdb's table, derived via immunoSEQ multiplex PCR, lists solely in-frame clones and lacks some. The sample shows more than 25,000 clones, around nine tenths of them seen only once. General observations from the study: The CD4+ and CD8+ T cells in the blood had expanded clonally by week 6 at 0.1 to 3.0 mg/kg.

The chain joins TRBV5-4 to TRBJ1-2, with unresolved D. Source: CD4+ or CD8+ T cells sorted from blood, taken in a trial of the OX40 agonist ivuxolimab. The sequence was obtained from an adult with an advanced solid tumor such as melanoma, head and neck, liver or kidney cancer. The CDR3 is CASSLEGGNYGYTF. DNA for the CDR3: TGTGCCAGCAGCTTAGAGGGCGGGAACTATGGCTACACCTTC.